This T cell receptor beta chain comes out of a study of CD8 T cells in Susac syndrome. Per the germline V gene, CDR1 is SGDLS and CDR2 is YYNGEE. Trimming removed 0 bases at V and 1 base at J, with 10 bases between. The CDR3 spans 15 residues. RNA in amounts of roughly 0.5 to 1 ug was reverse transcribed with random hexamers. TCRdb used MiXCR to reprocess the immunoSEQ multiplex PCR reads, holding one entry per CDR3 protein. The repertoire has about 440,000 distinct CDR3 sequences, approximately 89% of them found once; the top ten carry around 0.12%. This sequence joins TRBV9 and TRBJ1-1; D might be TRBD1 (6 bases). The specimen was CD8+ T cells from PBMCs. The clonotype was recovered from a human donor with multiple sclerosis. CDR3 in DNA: TGTGCCAGCAGCGTAGCGGGGGGGCCGAACACTGAAGCTTTCTTT. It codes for CASSVAGGPNTEAFF.